This passage covers 17 T cell receptor beta chains from one sample sequenced in a study of blood T cell repertoires in COVID-19. Profiled with immunoSEQ multiplex PCR; TCRdb holds only in-frame clones, not every one. Counted here are a few hundred thousand clones, approximately 92% occurring once; the ten biggest clones make up under 20%. Specimen: PBMCs or T cells enriched from blood (not recorded which). The receptors derive from a woman between 25 and 40 years old who had recovered from COVID-19.

V is TRBV11-2 and J is TRBJ1-1; unclear D gene. This CDR3 spans 14 amino acids. Germline CDR1 and CDR2: SGHAT and FQNNGV. The V end was cut by 0 bases, the J end by 4 bases, with 9 bases between. In DNA form, the CDR3 reads TGTGCCAGCAGCTTAGATCGCGGATCCACTGAAGCTTTCTTT. As protein: CASSLDRGSTEAFF.

The CDR3 nucleotides are TGTGCCAGCAGTTTTCCCCCCAGCTATAATTCACCCCTCCACTTT. Amino acid sequence: CASSFPPSYNSPLHF. This chain connects TRBV28 to TRBJ1-6; no firm D call. This CDR3 has 15 residues. From germline, CDR1 is MDHEN and CDR2 SYDVKM. V gave up 3 bases and J gave up 3 bases, with 9 bases separating them.

V and J are TRBV19 and TRBJ1-5, with D unclear. Trimming cost V 7 bases and J 6 bases, with 16 bases left between them. The germline CDR1 and CDR2 sequences are LNHDA and SQIVND (reference sequence). The CDR3 is 14 residues long. Written as DNA, the CDR3 is TGTGCCAGTATTGGAGAGGGATTGTTTCAGCCCCAGCATTTT. Its protein is CASIGEGLFQPQHF. The full variable domain, in which reference TRBV19 and TRBJ1-5 provide the parts outside the CDR3, is DGGITQSPKYLFRKEGQNVTLSCEQNLNHDAMYWYRQDPGQGLRLIYYSQIVNDFQKGDIAEGYSVSREKKESFPLTVTSAQKNPTAFYLCASIGEGLFQPQHFGDGTRLSIL.

The genes are TRBV11-1 and TRBJ1-1; possible D gene TRBD1, 5 bases. The length of the CDR3 is 14 residues. V was clipped by 7 bases and J by 4 bases, with 16 bases between them. Per the germline V gene, CDR1 is SGHAT and CDR2 is FQDESV (reference sequence). For the CDR3, the DNA is TGTGCCAGCACCCCGGGTCTCGGGGGCACTGAAGCTTTCTTT. Residues: CASTPGLGGTEAFF.

This clone occurred once. The V and J genes are TRBV7-9 and TRBJ2-5; 10 nucleotides match TRBD1. The CDR3 loop spans 15 amino acids. Germline V gene sequence: CDR1 SEHNR, CDR2 FQNEAQ (reference sequence). The J segment lost 3 bases and the V segment lost 5 bases, leaving 6 bases of the junction unmatched. CDR3 sequence: CASSPLGTGEETQYF. The CDR3 bases are TGTGCCAGCAGCCCGCTCGGGACAGGGGAAGAGACCCAGTACTTC.

This sequence joins TRBV4-3 and TRBJ2-3, with 10 bases identical to TRBD2. V lost 3 bases, J lost 6 bases, and 6 bases stayed unmatched. The CDR3 covers 15 residues. Germline lookup yields CDR1 LGHNA and CDR2 YSLEER. This chain's CDR3 is CASSHSSGRVDTQYF. In nucleotides, the CDR3 is TGCGCCAGCAGCCACTCTAGCGGGAGAGTTGATACGCAGTATTTT.

This chain uses TRBV6-2 or TRBV6-3 with TRBJ1-2; 7 positions match TRBD1. The V segment lost 6 bases and the J segment 3 bases; nucleotides outside the gene matches: 13. Germline V gene lookup returns CDR1 MNHEY and CDR2 SVGEGT. The length of the CDR3 is 16 residues. The CDR3 is CASSPGQLAFYYGYTF. Here the CDR3 DNA reads TGTGCCAGCAGCCCGGGACAGCTTGCTTTTTACTATGGCTACACCTTC.

The gene calls are TRBV7-2 and TRBJ1-1, with 7 positions matching TRBD1. With V trimmed by 1 base and J by 6 bases, 5 bases remained unmatched. The CDR3 is made up of 14 amino acids. Germline V gene sequence: CDR1 SGHTA, CDR2 FQGNSA. This CDR3 reads CASSLGQGISEAFF. CDR3 sequence (DNA): TGTGCCAGCAGCTTAGGACAGGGTATTTCTGAAGCTTTCTTT.

The chain uses TRBV27 and TRBJ2-3, with 7 nucleotides matching TRBD2. V lost 6 bases and J lost 2; bases outside the gene matches: 2. This CDR3 has 13 residues. In germline, CDR1 is MNHEY, CDR2 SMNVEV (reference sequence). The CDR3 bases are TGTGCCAGCAGCGGGGGGAACACAGATACGCAGTATTTT. It is translated as CASSGGNTDTQYF.

The chain links TRBV19 to TRBJ1-6; 7 bases agree with TRBD1. This CDR3 region has 14 residues. CDR1 and CDR2 (germline): LNHDA, SQIVND (reference sequence). J lost 9 bases, V lost 9 bases, and 11 bases had no gene match. The CDR3 DNA sequence: TGTGCCAGCCAACCTAGGGGGCAAGTTTCACCCCTCCACTTT. It specifies CASQPRGQVSPLHF.

The V call is TRBV24-1, the J call TRBJ2-2, with 10 bases identical to TRBD2. V dropped 4 bases and J dropped 4; count of bases not matched to a gene: 11. The CDR3 length is 18 residues. CDR1 and CDR2 from the germline V gene are KGHDR and SFDVKD. This chain's CDR3 is CATSDNTPSGGPTGELFF. CDR3 bases: TGTGCCACCAGTGACAATACCCCTAGCGGGGGACCCACCGGGGAGCTGTTTTTT.

V and J are TRBV6-4 and TRBJ2-1; tentative D call: TRBD2 (6 bases). The germline V and J ends were trimmed by 7 bases and 6 bases, with 19 bases remaining between them. The CDR3 contains 15 residues. Germline values: CDR1 MRHNA, CDR2 SNTAGT. The CDR3 region is CASKVVAGPINEQFF. CDR3 nucleotide sequence: TGTGCCAGCAAGGTAGTCGCGGGGCCAATCAATGAGCAGTTCTTC.

The gene calls are TRBV7-2 and TRBJ2-1, with TRBD2 matching 11 bases. Germline V gene sequence: CDR1 SGHTA, CDR2 FQGNSA. With 1 base clipped from V and 7 bases from J, the junction kept 0 bases outside the gene matches. The CDR3 has 14 residues. The CDR3 sequence: CASSLGLAGNEQFF. The CDR3 region has the DNA TGTGCCAGCAGCTTAGGACTAGCGGGAAATGAGCAGTTCTTC.

This chain uses TRBV6-2 or TRBV6-3 with TRBJ1-1; no firm D call. This CDR3 region has 14 residues. CDR1 MNHEY and CDR2 SVGEGT come from the germline V gene. V lost 0 bases and J lost 4, with 9 bases in between. CDR3 residues: CASSYSGGFTEAFF. The CDR3 DNA is TGTGCCAGCAGTTACTCGGGCGGGTTCACTGAAGCTTTCTTT.

This chain links TRBV28 with TRBJ1-5; no definite D call. V was cut by 3 bases and J by 4 bases, with 7 bases left in between. The CDR3 runs to 13 residues. Germline assignment: CDR1 MDHEN and CDR2 SYDVKM. The CDR3 sequence: CASSFARNQPQHF. The CDR3 bases are TGTGCCAGCAGTTTCGCCCGGAATCAGCCCCAGCATTTT. The variable domain in full, with the rest retrieved from reference TRBV28 and TRBJ1-5, is DVKVTQSSRYLVKRTGEKVFLECVQDMDHENMFWYRQDPGLGLRLIYFSYDVKMKEKGDIPEGYSVSREKKERFSLILESASTNQTSMYLCASSFARNQPQHFGDGTRLSIL.

The genes are TRBV5-5 and TRBJ2-1; D is uncertain. The CDR3 is made up of 15 amino acids. The V and J ends lost 0 bases and 5 bases respectively, with 12 bases between them. Germline-derived CDR1 and CDR2 are SGHKS and YYEKEE (reference sequence). CDR3 sequence (DNA): TGTGCCAGCAGCTTGGTTCCAGTAGCCCACAATGAGCAGTTCTTC. This translates into CASSLVPVAHNEQFF.

This chain uses TRBV14 with TRBJ2-1; 7 bases map to TRBD1. V dropped 4 bases and J dropped 5; count of bases not matched to a gene: 11. The length of the CDR3 is 16 residues. Germline V gene lookup returns CDR1 SGHDN and CDR2 FVKESK. Here the CDR3 reads CASSRILGGRDNEQFF. The CDR3 DNA follows: TGTGCCAGCAGCCGGATACTAGGGGGCCGGGACAATGAGCAGTTCTTC.